The rows below give T cell receptor beta chains drawn from one sample of a study of shared clonotypes between healthy human individuals. The repertoire was sequenced with immunoSEQ multiplex PCR; TCRdb's copy has only in-frame clones and lacks some. Seen here are some 2,500,000 clones, roughly 93% observed once, and the top ten hold 0.35% to 0.45%. Material: naive CD4+ T cells from PBMCs. The receptors were sampled from a young man in good health. Some clones in this sample may be carry-over from other donors' samples. CDR3s include the opening cysteine and the closing phenylalanine or tryptophan. A D gene is named only where the DNA matches it firmly. Rows may omit the clone size; those that give it use once, few, many or a size class.

v_gene: TRBV4-1; abundance: -; d_gene: TRBD2; j_gene: TRBJ2-7; CDR3aa: CASSLGRASGRAMNEQYF; CDR3nt: TGCGCCAGCAGCCTAGGCCGGGCTAGCGGGAGGGCCATGAACGAGCAGTACTTC
v_gene: TRBV7-9; abundance: -; d_gene: -; j_gene: TRBJ2-5; CDR3aa: CASSLEMGGLEETQYF; CDR3nt: TGTGCCAGCAGCTTAGAAATGGGGGGGCTAGAGGAGACCCAGTACTTC
v_gene: TRBV2; abundance: few; d_gene: -; j_gene: TRBJ1-2; CDR3aa: CASRPEDGYTF; CDR3nt: TGTGCCAGCAGACCAGAGGATGGCTACACCTTC
v_gene: TRBV25-1; abundance: -; d_gene: -; j_gene: TRBJ1-3; CDR3aa: CASSEPGHTSRNTIYF; CDR3nt: TGTGCCAGCAGTGAACCGGGACATACGTCTAGGAACACCATATATTTT
v_gene: TRBV9; abundance: -; d_gene: -; j_gene: TRBJ1-2; CDR3aa: CASSVEGLGYGYTF; CDR3nt: TGTGCCAGCAGCGTAGAGGGGCTCGGCTATGGCTACACCTTC
v_gene: TRBV11-2; abundance: -; d_gene: -; j_gene: TRBJ2-7; CDR3aa: CASSLEQFSEQYF; CDR3nt: TGTGCCAGCAGCTTAGAACAATTTAGCGAGCAGTACTTC
v_gene: TRBV6-1; abundance: -; d_gene: -; j_gene: TRBJ2-7; CDR3aa: CASSPQYEQYF; CDR3nt: TGTGCCAGCAGTCCACAATACGAGCAGTACTTC
v_gene: TRBV9; abundance: -; d_gene: -; j_gene: TRBJ2-1; CDR3aa: CASKGGGLAFNEQFF; CDR3nt: TGTGCCAGCAAAGGGGGCGGACTAGCATTCAATGAGCAGTTCTTC
v_gene: TRBV28; abundance: -; d_gene: -; j_gene: TRBJ1-2; CDR3aa: CASSLLPRNGYTF; CDR3nt: TGTGCCAGCAGTTTATTACCAAGAAATGGCTACACCTTC
v_gene: TRBV4-2; abundance: -; d_gene: -; j_gene: TRBJ1-4; CDR3aa: CASTFRGTQTPVNQKLFF; CDR3nt: TGTGCCAGCACCTTTCGGGGGACACAAACCCCAGTTAATCAAAAACTGTTTTTT
v_gene: TRBV21-1; abundance: -; d_gene: -; j_gene: TRBJ2-7; CDR3aa: CASSRDRVYEQYF; CDR3nt: TGTGCCAGCAGCCGGGACAGAGTTTACGAGCAGTACTTC
v_gene: TRBV4-1; abundance: -; d_gene: -; j_gene: TRBJ1-1; CDR3aa: CASSLLYTEAFF; CDR3nt: TGCGCCAGCAGCCTACTTTACACTGAAGCTTTCTTT
v_gene: TRBV7-3; abundance: -; d_gene: TRBD2; j_gene: TRBJ2-3; CDR3aa: CASSPGGGTDTQYF; CDR3nt: TGTGCCAGCAGCCCCGGGGGAGGGACAGATACGCAGTATTTT
v_gene: TRBV6-5; abundance: -; d_gene: TRBD2; j_gene: TRBJ2-1; CDR3aa: CASSSRGGGLYNEQFF; CDR3nt: TGTGCCAGCAGTTCTCGCGGGGGTGGACTCTACAATGAGCAGTTCTTC
v_gene: TRBV5-1; abundance: -; d_gene: TRBD1; j_gene: TRBJ1-1; CDR3aa: CASSRRQGGIDTEAFF; CDR3nt: TGCGCCAGCAGCCGACGGCAGGGGGGGATCGACACTGAAGCTTTCTTT
v_gene: TRBV7-9; abundance: -; d_gene: TRBD1; j_gene: TRBJ2-3; CDR3aa: CASTRQGPRRHTDTQYF; CDR3nt: TGTGCCAGCACCCGACAGGGGCCCCGGCGTCACACAGATACGCAGTATTTT
v_gene: TRBV28; abundance: -; d_gene: TRBD1; j_gene: TRBJ2-7; CDR3aa: CASSPPPGQANEQYF; CDR3nt: TGTGCCAGCAGCCCCCCCCCGGGACAGGCGAACGAGCAGTACTTC
v_gene: TRBV7-9; abundance: once; d_gene: -; j_gene: TRBJ2-1; CDR3aa: CASSLGGRVYNEQFF; CDR3nt: TGTGCCAGCAGCTTAGGTGGCAGGGTCTACAATGAGCAGTTCTTC
v_gene: TRBV30; abundance: -; d_gene: -; j_gene: TRBJ2-4; CDR3aa: CAWSVGVGPIQYF; CDR3nt: TGTGCCTGGAGTGTCGGGGTGGGGCCCATTCAGTACTTC
v_gene: TRBV6-1; abundance: -; d_gene: -; j_gene: TRBJ2-7; CDR3aa: CASSEVLIRGVNEQYF; CDR3nt: TGTGCCAGCAGTGAAGTCCTAATTAGGGGGGTGAACGAGCAGTACTTC
v_gene: TRBV5-1; abundance: once; d_gene: TRBD2; j_gene: TRBJ2-2; CDR3aa: CASSWGTSATGELFF; CDR3nt: TGCGCCAGCAGCTGGGGGACTAGTGCTACCGGGGAGCTGTTTTTT
v_gene: TRBV28; abundance: -; d_gene: TRBD1; j_gene: TRBJ1-1; CDR3aa: CASSLLGTVLGNKAFF; CDR3nt: TGTGCCAGCAGTTTATTGGGGACAGTTCTGGGTAACAAAGCTTTCTTT
v_gene: TRBV28; abundance: -; d_gene: TRBD1; j_gene: TRBJ2-7; CDR3aa: CASRQGATYEQYF; CDR3nt: TGTGCCAGCAGGCAGGGGGCTACTTACGAGCAGTACTTC
v_gene: TRBV28; abundance: -; d_gene: -; j_gene: TRBJ2-3; CDR3aa: CASSTRTATDTQYF; CDR3nt: TGTGCCAGCAGTACAAGGACTGCCACAGATACGCAGTATTTT
v_gene: TRBV5-1; abundance: -; d_gene: -; j_gene: TRBJ2-5; CDR3aa: CASSPEGGQTQYF; CDR3nt: TGCGCCAGCAGCCCGGAGGGGGGACAGACCCAGTACTTC
v_gene: TRBV6-6; abundance: -; d_gene: TRBD2; j_gene: TRBJ2-3; CDR3aa: CASSYSRSSGEDTQYF; CDR3nt: TGTGCCAGCAGTTACTCGAGGTCTAGCGGAGAAGATACGCAGTATTTT
v_gene: TRBV4-2; abundance: -; d_gene: TRBD2; j_gene: TRBJ2-1; CDR3aa: CASSQGLALNEQFF; CDR3nt: TGTGCCAGCAGCCAGGGACTAGCGTTGAATGAGCAGTTCTTC
v_gene: TRBV6-1; abundance: -; d_gene: TRBD2; j_gene: TRBJ2-3; CDR3aa: CASRGLAGNTDTQYF; CDR3nt: TGTGCCAGCAGAGGACTAGCGGGAAACACAGATACGCAGTATTTT